These 31 T cell receptor beta chains originate from one sample sequenced in a study of beta chain features in type 1 diabetes. Sequencing targeted expressed TCRB transcripts, as all isolated RNA had been reverse transcribed. Produced via immunoSEQ multiplex PCR; TCRdb's table is partial and in-frame only. The repertoire holds more than 300,000 clones, with over 13% as singletons. What was sequenced was naive CD4+ T cells from blood. The origin of the receptors is a woman aged 18-30 years in good health.

This clone has a handful of counts. The genes are TRBV28 and TRBJ2-7; tentative D call: TRBD2 (6 bases). The V end lost 8 bases, the J end lost 2 bases, and 13 bases lay between the germline ends. Germline V gives CDR1 MDHEN, CDR2 SYDVKM. This CDR3 is built from 13 residues. This chain's CDR3 is CASRPASAYEQYF. The CDR3 DNA sequence: TGTGCCAGCCGACCGGCTAGCGCCTACGAGCAGTACTTC.

This chain uses TRBV4-1 with TRBJ2-1; no clear D. Trimming cost V 7 bases and J 0 bases, with 13 bases left between them. This CDR3 has 15 residues. Germline V gives CDR1 MGHRA, CDR2 YSYEKL. CDR3: CASTPRLSSYNEQFF. The CDR3 coding sequence is TGCGCCAGCACTCCCCGGTTGAGCTCCTACAATGAGCAGTTCTTC.

The CDR3 reads CASSRTRGLVNEQFF. The DNA of the CDR3 is TGTGCCAGCAGCCGTACAAGGGGACTAGTGAATGAGCAGTTCTTC. The genes are TRBV6-5 and TRBJ2-1; 8 nucleotides match TRBD2. Germline CDR1 reads MNHEY; CDR2 reads SVGAGI. Losses at the gene ends were 6 bases for V and 7 bases for J; bases not matched to a gene: 11. The CDR3 length is 15 residues.

This clone was seen more than once but under ten times. The V gene is TRBV30, the J gene TRBJ2-3; the match to TRBD2 covers 8 bases. Per the germline V gene, CDR1 is GTSNPN and CDR2 is SVGIG (reference sequence). CDR3 length equals 16 residues. The V segment lost 3 bases and the J segment 3 bases; nucleotides outside the gene matches: 11. The CDR3, as DNA: TGTGCCTGGAGCGGCCCGGGACTAGAAAGAACAGATACGCAGTATTTT. Residues: CAWSGPGLERTDTQYF.

Only a few counts were recorded for this clone. V is TRBV5-4 and J is TRBJ1-2; TRBD1 agrees at 9 bases. The CDR3 loop spans 17 amino acids. J gave up 10 bases and V 4 bases, and 20 bases lay outside the gene matches. Per the germline V gene, CDR1 is SGHNT and CDR2 is YYREEE (reference sequence). The CDR3 loop is CASSPAGTGLRARDYTF. The CDR3 nucleotides are TGTGCCAGCAGCCCGGCCGGGACAGGGTTACGGGCCCGTGACTACACCTTC.

This clone turned up a few times. The gene calls are TRBV28 and TRBJ1-2, with D unclear. This CDR3 contains 11 residues. Germline V gene lookup returns CDR1 MDHEN and CDR2 SYDVKM. Trimming took off 4 bases at V and 6 bases at J, with 6 bases between the two ends. The CDR3 sequence is CASSSVHGYTF. The CDR3 DNA follows: TGTGCCAGCAGTTCAGTCCATGGCTACACCTTC.

In DNA form, the CDR3 reads TGTGCCAGCAGTGAAAGGACAGGGACGGAGACCCAGTACTTC. This gives the protein CASSERTGTETQYF. V and J are TRBV25-1 and TRBJ2-5, with 8 bases aligning to TRBD1. CDR1 MGHDK and CDR2 SYGVNS come from the germline V gene. This CDR3 region has 14 residues. The V and J ends lost 2 bases and 5 bases, in that order; junction bases with no gene match: 4.

This clone was counted between two and nine times. The rearrangement uses TRBV11-2 and TRBJ2-3; the D gene is possibly TRBD2 (6 bases). The CDR3 has 14 amino acids. Trimming cost V 3 bases and J 3 bases, with 10 bases left between them. Germline V gives CDR1 SGHAT, CDR2 FQNNGV. This CDR3 reads CASSFTRGTDTQYF. CDR3 DNA sequence: TGTGCCAGCAGCTTCACTCGGGGGACAGATACGCAGTATTTT.

This clone occurred a few times. The chain carries TRBV7-8 and TRBJ2-1; D unresolved. Per the germline V gene, CDR1 is SGHVS and CDR2 is FQNEAQ. CDR3 size: 15 residues. Between the trimmed V and J ends, which lost 4 bases and 7 bases, there was a span of 17 bases. The CDR3 loop is CASSSDWSKSNEQFF. The CDR3 coding sequence is TGTGCCAGCAGCTCCGACTGGAGTAAGAGTAATGAGCAGTTCTTC.

The chain carries TRBV30 and TRBJ1-5; D remains unclear. Germline V gives CDR1 GTSNPN, CDR2 SVGIG (reference sequence). V gave up 4 bases and J gave up 1 base, with 20 bases separating them. The CDR3 spans 17 residues. CDR3 loop: CAWNQEVGVISNQPQHF. In DNA, the CDR3 is TGTGCCTGGAATCAGGAGGTCGGCGTGATCAGCAATCAGCCCCAGCATTTT.

The sample holds a few counts of this clone. This chain joins TRBV30 and TRBJ2-3; 8 nucleotides agree with TRBD2. The CDR3 contains 15 residues. CDR1 is GTSNPN, CDR2 SVGIG, per germline (reference sequence). V lost 0 bases, J lost 3 bases, and 5 bases stayed unmatched. The CDR3: CAWSVQGLATDTQYF. CDR3 in DNA: TGTGCCTGGAGTGTACAAGGACTAGCTACAGATACGCAGTATTTT.

This clone was observed a few times. The V and J genes are TRBV20-1 and TRBJ1-1; D ambiguous. Germline CDR1 and CDR2: DFQATT and SNEGSKA (reference sequence). This CDR3 is built from 10 residues. Trimming cost V 5 bases and J 5 bases, with 6 bases left between them. The CDR3 nucleotides are TGCAGTGCTGGGAGGACTGAAGCTTTCTTT. This gives the protein CSAGRTEAFF.

In this sample, this clone turned up a few times. The chain is built from TRBV28 and TRBJ2-4, with D perhaps TRBD2 (6 bases). The CDR3 has 18 residues. Germline assignment: CDR1 MDHEN and CDR2 SYDVKM. The V end lost 2 bases, the J end lost 0 bases, and 17 bases lay between the germline ends. CDR3 amino acids: CASSLISAQGLAKNIQYF. CDR3 in DNA: TGTGCCAGCAGTTTAATAAGTGCGCAGGGACTAGCCAAAAACATTCAGTACTTC.

This chain joins TRBV28 and TRBJ2-5; D gene ambiguous. Germline V gives CDR1 MDHEN, CDR2 SYDVKM. This CDR3 contains 15 residues. Trimming removed 3 bases at V and 3 bases at J, with 14 bases between. Here the CDR3 DNA reads TGTGCCAGCAGTTTCGGCACCTTCGCGGAAGAGACCCAGTACTTC. Translation: CASSFGTFAEETQYF. Together with reference TRBV28 and TRBJ2-5, the CDR3 gives the full variable domain: DVKVTQSSRYLVKRTGEKVFLECVQDMDHENMFWYRQDPGLGLRLIYFSYDVKMKEKGDIPEGYSVSREKKERFSLILESASTNQTSMYLCASSFGTFAEETQYFGPGTRLLVL.

This clone was observed a handful of times. The genes are TRBV2 and TRBJ2-1; the match to TRBD2 covers 7 bases. This CDR3 is built from 11 residues. J was trimmed by 14 bases and V by 5 bases; bases with no gene match: 6. CDR1 and CDR2 (germline): SNHLY, FYNNEI. This CDR3 reads CASSSGLEEFF. CDR3 sequence (DNA): TGTGCCAGCAGTTCCGGACTAGAGGAGTTCTTC.

The genes are TRBV6-6 and TRBJ1-5; maybe TRBD1 (5 bases). The germline CDR1 and CDR2 sequences are MNHNY and SVGAGI (reference sequence). V dropped 8 bases and J dropped 5 bases, with 19 bases sitting between them. The CDR3 runs to 15 residues. The CDR3 reads CASSIRGGMDQPQHF. As DNA, the CDR3 is TGTGCCAGCTCAATTAGGGGAGGGATGGATCAGCCCCAGCATTTT.

This clone showed up just a few times. The rearrangement uses TRBV23-1 and TRBJ2-1, with no clear D. TRBV23-1 is designated an ORF whose function remains uncertain. CDR3 size: 15 residues. Between the trimmed V and J ends, which lost 2 bases and 2 bases, there was a span of 10 bases. CDR3 DNA: TGCGCCAGCAGTCAAAAACAAAACACCTACAATGAGCAGTTCTTC. Translated: CASSQKQNTYNEQFF.

This chain uses TRBV18 with TRBJ2-4; TRBD1 agrees at 10 bases. In germline, CDR1 is KGHSH, CDR2 LQKENI. Trimming took 0 bases from V and 5 from J; bases not matched to a gene: 7. The CDR3 runs 17 residues. The CDR3 loop reads CASSPPDRGLSENIQYF. The CDR3 DNA reads as TGTGCCAGCTCACCACCGGACAGGGGGTTATCTGAAAACATTCAGTACTTC.

This clone occurred a few times. The rearrangement links TRBV7-7 to TRBJ2-2; 7 bases are shared with TRBD1. The CDR3 length is 15 residues. J gave up 2 bases and V 5 bases, and 5 bases lay outside the gene matches. Looked up from germline, CDR1 is SSHAT and CDR2 is FNYEAQ (reference sequence). In nucleotides, the CDR3 is TGTGCCAGCAGCCAAGACAGGGTTAACACCGGGGAGCTGTTTTTT. This sequence encodes CASSQDRVNTGELFF.

The chain combines TRBV6-1 with TRBJ1-2; 9 nucleotides line up with TRBD1. From germline, CDR1 is MNHNS and CDR2 SASEGT. CDR3 length: 14 residues. The trim removed 6 bases at V and 5 bases at J, leaving 7 bases unmatched. CDR3 nucleotide sequence: TGTGCCAGCAGGGCAGACAGGGGGACTTATGGCTACACCTTC. Its protein is CASRADRGTYGYTF.

In its sample, this clone was seen a few times. CDR3: CASSPGQGARGYTF. In DNA, the CDR3 is TGCGCCAGCAGCCCGGGACAGGGGGCGCGAGGCTACACCTTC. The chain uses TRBV5-1 and TRBJ1-2, with 12 nucleotides matching TRBD1. With V trimmed by 4 bases and J by 8 bases, 6 bases remained unmatched. The CDR3 totals 14 residues. Germline V gene data show CDR1 as SGHRS and CDR2 as YFSETQ. Full variable domain (outside the CDR3, taken from reference TRBV5-1 and TRBJ1-2): KAGVTQTPRYLIKTRGQQVTLSCSPISGHRSVSWYQQTPGQGLQFLFEYFSETQRNKGNFPGRFSGRQFSNSRSEMNVSTLELGDSALYLCASSPGQGARGYTFGSGTRLTVV.

This clone was observed a handful of times. The V gene is TRBV7-9, the J gene TRBJ1-5; possible D gene TRBD1, 5 bases. Germline lookup yields CDR1 SEHNR and CDR2 FQNEAQ (reference sequence). This CDR3 spans 15 amino acids. V lost 1 base and J lost 0, with 7 bases in between. The DNA for the CDR3 is TGTGCCAGCAGCTTAGTGGGGGGTAGCAATCAGCCCCAGCATTTT. This codes for CASSLVGGSNQPQHF.

This clone occurred a few times. This chain uses TRBV15 with TRBJ2-1; 15 positions agree with TRBD2. Per germline, CDR1 LNHNV and CDR2 YYDKDF (reference sequence). Unmatched junction bases numbered 5, after V lost 0 bases and J lost 11 bases. CDR3 length: 16 residues. CDR3 bases: TGTGCCACCAGCAGAGATTCGGGACTAGCGGGAGGAAAGCAGTTCTTC. It encodes CATSRDSGLAGGKQFF.

The chain's CDR3 is CSVDGAGGEQYF. CDR3 DNA: TGCAGCGTTGATGGGGCCGGGGGCGAGCAGTACTTC. This sequence joins TRBV29-1 and TRBJ2-7; D perhaps matches TRBD2 (6 bases). The V end lost 3 bases, the J end lost 6 bases, and 12 bases lay between the germline ends. This CDR3 region has 12 residues. CDR1 and CDR2 from the germline V gene are SQVTM and ANQGSEA.

This clone was counted only a few times. The rearrangement uses TRBV5-4 and TRBJ2-1, with D unclear. This CDR3 comprises 15 residues. Germline loops: CDR1 SGHNT, CDR2 YYREEE (reference sequence). With 3 bases removed from V and 0 bases from J, the gap between germline ends came to 10 bases. In DNA, the CDR3 is TGTGCCAGCAGCTCACGGGTAAGCTCCTACAATGAGCAGTTCTTC. Protein: CASSSRVSSYNEQFF.

This clone was observed a handful of times. The chain is built from TRBV28 and TRBJ2-3; 12 nucleotides align to TRBD1. Germline V gives CDR1 MDHEN, CDR2 SYDVKM. The CDR3 contains 16 residues. V dropped 3 bases and J dropped 4; count of bases not matched to a gene: 5. The CDR3 sequence: CASSFLGQGAPDTQYF. CDR3 nucleotides: TGTGCCAGCAGTTTCCTGGGACAGGGGGCTCCAGATACGCAGTATTTT.

The rearrangement uses TRBV9 and TRBJ1-1; TRBD1 might be the D (5 bases). The CDR3 runs 16 residues. V dropped 1 base and J dropped 0 bases, with 13 bases sitting between them. Germline CDR1 reads SGDLS; CDR2 reads YYNGEE. The CDR3 region is CASSVQGRVMNTEAFF. The CDR3 DNA is TGTGCCAGCAGCGTACAGGGCAGGGTCATGAACACTGAAGCTTTCTTT.

This clone occurred a few times. This chain uses TRBV7-9 with TRBJ2-7; 8 nucleotides align to TRBD1. The CDR3 has 13 amino acids. Germline V gives CDR1 SEHNR, CDR2 FQNEAQ (reference sequence). V shed 10 bases, J shed 1 base, and the junction held 6 bases outside the gene matches. The CDR3 protein is CATPGQGSYEQYF. The CDR3 nucleotides read TGTGCCACCCCCGGACAGGGATCCTACGAGCAGTACTTC.

This chain connects TRBV5-1 to TRBJ2-1; perhaps TRBD2 as D (5 bases). CDR3 size: 16 residues. V was shortened by 3 bases and J by 0 bases, with 13 bases between the two germline ends. Germline V gene lookup returns CDR1 SGHRS and CDR2 YFSETQ. DNA of the CDR3: TGCGCCAGCAGCTCCTTAGCGTTTAGCTCCTACAATGAGCAGTTCTTC. It codes for CASSSLAFSSYNEQFF. The variable domain in full, with the rest retrieved from reference TRBV5-1 and TRBJ2-1, is KAGVTQTPRYLIKTRGQQVTLSCSPISGHRSVSWYQQTPGQGLQFLFEYFSETQRNKGNFPGRFSGRQFSNSRSEMNVSTLELGDSALYLCASSSLAFSSYNEQFFGPGTRLTVL.

This clone was picked up a small number of times. The chain carries TRBV4-3 and TRBJ1-2, with 8 bases matching TRBD1. CDR1 and CDR2 from the germline V gene are LGHNA and YSLEER. The ends lost 1 base at V and 2 bases at J; junction bases unmatched: 3. The CDR3 covers 15 residues. CDR3 protein: CASSQVWTGNYGYTF. The CDR3 DNA reads as TGCGCCAGCAGCCAAGTATGGACAGGGAACTATGGCTACACCTTC.

This chain links TRBV9 with TRBJ1-3; D not certain. This CDR3 spans 18 amino acids. CDR1 is SGDLS and CDR2 is YYNGEE in the germline V gene. Trimming took off 1 base at V and 0 bases at J, with 17 bases between the two ends. In nucleotides, the CDR3 is TGTGCCAGCAGCGTATCGAATATGTGGGCCCACTCTGGAAACACCATATATTTT. It translates to CASSVSNMWAHSGNTIYF. The full variable domain, in which reference TRBV9 and TRBJ1-3 provide the parts outside the CDR3, is DSGVTQTPKHLITATGQRVTLRCSPRSGDLSVYWYQQSLDQGLQFLIQYYNGEERAKGNILERFSAQQFPDLHSELNLSSLELGDSALYFCASSVSNMWAHSGNTIYFGEGSWLTVV.